This T cell receptor (beta chain) derives from a study of T cell responses to AZD1222 COVID-19 vaccine. The study, taken as a whole, reports: Compared with day 0, the breadth and depth of the Spike-specific TCR repertoire rose significantly after two doses of AZD1222. Most donors were white British, females outnumbered males, and clonal diversity was possibly underestimated. Variant regions that are unmutated are reportedly the target of nearly half of spike-specific TCRs.

As to this clone: Its matching antigen is unknown.

Germline values: CDR1 MNHNY, CDR2 SVGAGI (reference sequence). This CDR3 spans 14 amino acids. Trimming removed 0 bases at V and 5 bases at J, with 11 bases between. Here immunoSEQ multiplex PCR was the method, and the copy in TCRdb shows in-frame clones only, minus some. The profile covers about 110,000 clones, with around 96% appearing a single time and 2% to 2.5% taken by the ten largest. This chain links TRBV6-6 with TRBJ2-7; D perhaps matches TRBD1 (5 bases). The sequencing here drew on peripheral blood, taken on day 0 of AZD1222 vaccination. The clonotype originates from an adult in good health. CDR3 sequence: CASSYSEGRDEQYF. CDR3 DNA: TGTGCCAGCAGTTACTCGGAAGGCAGGGACGAGCAGTACTTC.